Each of the 22 T cell receptor beta chains below was sequenced from the same sample in a study of T cell changes during pregnancy in multiple sclerosis. Produced via immunoSEQ multiplex PCR; TCRdb's table is partial and in-frame only. In the table there are 50,000 or so clones, around 92% of which are singletons. The input for sequencing was CD4+ T cells from peripheral blood mononuclear cells, taken in the third trimester of pregnancy. Receptors were obtained from a female donor with multiple sclerosis, enrolled in a pregnancy study.

This sequence joins TRBV19 and TRBJ1-2, with TRBD1 as a possible D gene (6 bases). V was clipped by 3 bases and J by 0 bases, with 14 bases between them. The CDR3 extends over 16 amino acids. Germline lookup yields CDR1 LNHDA and CDR2 SQIVND (reference sequence). The CDR3 region is CASSIRRGGPNYGYTF. The CDR3 DNA sequence: TGTGCCAGTAGTATTCGGAGAGGGGGTCCTAACTATGGCTACACCTTC. The full variable domain, completed using reference TRBV19 and TRBJ1-2, is DGGITQSPKYLFRKEGQNVTLSCEQNLNHDAMYWYRQDPGQGLRLIYYSQIVNDFQKGDIAEGYSVSREKKESFPLTVTSAQKNPTAFYLCASSIRRGGPNYGYTFGSGTRLTVV.

The chain recombines TRBV6-5 with TRBJ1-6, with D maybe TRBD1 (5 bases). Germline CDR1 MNHEY, CDR2 SVGAGI. The CDR3 covers 14 residues. V lost 7 bases and J 7 bases, leaving 14 bases between the germline ends. This CDR3 reads CASNLGRVNSPLHF. The CDR3 DNA reads TGTGCCAGCAACCTGGGCAGGGTAAATTCACCCCTCCACTTT.

The CDR3 protein is CASSYSVGQGRDEQFF. The CDR3, as DNA: TGTGCCAGCAGTTACTCGGTGGGACAGGGTAGGGATGAGCAGTTCTTC. The chain carries TRBV6-5 and TRBJ2-1; TRBD1 aligns across 9 bases. The V segment lost 0 bases and the J segment 8 bases; nucleotides outside the gene matches: 8. CDR1 and CDR2 from the germline V gene are MNHEY and SVGAGI. The CDR3 consists of 16 residues.

The V gene is TRBV27, the J gene TRBJ2-7; D uncertain. Trimming removed 7 bases at V and 0 bases at J, with 7 bases between. CDR1 and CDR2 from the germline V gene are MNHEY and SMNVEV (reference sequence). CDR3 length: 12 amino acids. The CDR3 spells CASTQLSYEQYF. DNA of the CDR3: TGTGCCAGCACCCAACTCTCCTACGAGCAGTACTTC.

CDR3 coding DNA: TGTGCCAGCAGTTTAACGACAGCTAACTACGAGCAGTACTTC. Amino acid sequence: CASSLTTANYEQYF. The chain combines TRBV27 with TRBJ2-7; the D gene is possibly TRBD1 (5 bases). The V gene lost 2 bases and the J gene lost 3 bases, with 11 bases spanning the gap. Germline CDR1 reads MNHEY; CDR2 reads SMNVEV (reference sequence). The CDR3 sequence is 14 residues long.

The chain couples TRBV11-2 to TRBJ2-5; tentative D call: TRBD2 (6 bases). V shed 6 bases and J shed 9 bases, with 14 bases lying between them. The germline V gene has CDR1 SGHAT and CDR2 FQNNGV. The CDR3 is 12 residues long. The CDR3 spells CASSSLRGPQYF. CDR3 sequence (DNA): TGTGCCAGCAGTAGCCTGCGGGGACCCCAGTACTTC.

The rearrangement links TRBV5-1 to TRBJ2-3, with a possible D match to TRBD2 (5 bases). The germline V and J ends were trimmed by 2 bases and 0 bases, with 10 bases remaining between them. Germline lookup yields CDR1 SGHRS and CDR2 YFSETQ. The CDR3 runs 15 residues. The CDR3 region is CASSFQRTSTDTQYF. CDR3 in DNA: TGCGCCAGCAGCTTCCAGCGGACTAGCACAGATACGCAGTATTTT.

The chain is built from TRBV5-5 and TRBJ1-6; 8 bases match TRBD1. The CDR3 extends over 19 amino acids. The V gene end was trimmed by 0 bases and the J gene end by 9 bases; junction bases not matched to a gene: 17. Germline lookup yields CDR1 SGHKS and CDR2 YYEKEE (reference sequence). The CDR3 region is CASSLEARTGSRFISPLHF. CDR3 nucleotide sequence: TGTGCCAGCAGCTTGGAAGCCAGGACAGGGAGCCGTTTTATTTCACCCCTCCACTTT.

This rearrangement joins TRBV2 to TRBJ2-7; D uncertain. This CDR3 has 13 residues. The V end lost 5 bases, the J end lost 0 bases, and 8 bases lay between the germline ends. Germline V gives CDR1 SNHLY, CDR2 FYNNEI. DNA of the CDR3: TGTGCCAGCAGTCTCATCAGCTCCTACGAGCAGTACTTC. This gives the protein CASSLISSYEQYF.

The chain couples TRBV29-1 to TRBJ1-3; 8 bases align to TRBD1. The CDR3 runs to 13 residues. Trimming removed 5 bases from V and 6 bases from J; junction bases left unmatched: 6. The germline gives CDR1 SQVTM, CDR2 ANQGSEA. CDR3 DNA sequence: TGCAGCGTTCCGGGACAGGCGGAAAACACCATATATTTT. Translated, it gives CSVPGQAENTIYF.

The chain has TRBV19 and TRBJ2-7; 9 bases match TRBD2. The CDR3 covers 15 residues. CDR1 LNHDA and CDR2 SQIVND come from the germline V gene (reference sequence). V shed 5 bases and J 1 base; nucleotides not matched to a gene: 6. CDR3 in amino acids: CASSLTSGASYEQYF. The CDR3 DNA follows: TGTGCCAGTAGTCTGACTAGCGGAGCTTCCTACGAGCAGTACTTC. Full variable domain (missing parts from reference TRBV19 and TRBJ2-7): DGGITQSPKYLFRKEGQNVTLSCEQNLNHDAMYWYRQDPGQGLRLIYYSQIVNDFQKGDIAEGYSVSREKKESFPLTVTSAQKNPTAFYLCASSLTSGASYEQYFGPGTRLTVT.

The chain employs TRBV5-6 and TRBJ2-2; possibly TRBD1 for D (6 bases). Trimming shortened V by 9 bases and J by 0 bases, and 15 bases separated the two germline ends. Germline V gene data show CDR1 as SGHDT and CDR2 as YYEEEE. CDR3 size: 15 residues. The CDR3 DNA reads as TGTGCCACCACCGGGACATCCTCGAACACCGGGGAGCTGTTTTTT. The encoded protein is CATTGTSSNTGELFF.

The rearrangement uses TRBV2 and TRBJ2-7; 10 positions agree with TRBD2. Germline CDR1 and CDR2: SNHLY and FYNNEI. This CDR3 region has 15 residues. The trim removed 5 bases at V and 0 bases at J, leaving 4 bases unmatched. The CDR3 protein is CASSLAGAHSYEQYF. CDR3 nucleotide sequence: TGTGCCAGCAGTCTAGCGGGGGCCCACTCCTACGAGCAGTACTTC.

CDR3 loop: CASSEEIYGYTF. CDR3 nucleotides: TGTGCCAGCAGTGAAGAAATATATGGCTACACCTTC. The chain couples TRBV2 to TRBJ1-2; D call uncertain. V gave up 1 base and J gave up 5 bases, with 5 bases separating them. The CDR3 runs 12 residues. The germline V gene encodes CDR1 SNHLY and CDR2 FYNNEI.

This chain joins TRBV25-1 and TRBJ1-5; 9 nucleotides match TRBD1. The CDR3 consists of 16 residues. Germline V lookup: CDR1 MGHDK, CDR2 SYGVNS. Losses at the gene ends were 3 bases for V and 2 bases for J; bases not matched to a gene: 5. The CDR3 bases are TGTGCCAGCAGTGACCACAGGGGGCAAGGCAATCAGCCCCAGCATTTT. Amino acid sequence: CASSDHRGQGNQPQHF.

This chain uses TRBV7-8 with TRBJ1-2, with D perhaps TRBD1 (5 bases). The CDR3 length is 17 residues. Trimming stripped 3 bases from V and 5 bases from J, with 22 bases between. Germline values: CDR1 SGHVS, CDR2 FQNEAQ. The CDR3 DNA reads TGTGCCAGCAGCTTGAAGTGGGGGGGGTCGGGGGTGTATGGCTACACCTTC. Translating gives CASSLKWGGSGVYGYTF. The full variable domain, rest sourced from reference TRBV7-8 and TRBJ1-2, is GAGVSQSPRYKVAKRGQDVALRCDPISGHVSLFWYQQALGQGPEFLTYFQNEAQLDKSGLPSDRFFAERPEGSVSTLKIQRTQQEDSAVYLCASSLKWGGSGVYGYTFGSGTRLTVV.

The chain is built from TRBV7-2 and TRBJ2-3; 10 nucleotides agree with TRBD2. The CDR3 covers 17 residues. The germline V gene encodes CDR1 SGHTA and CDR2 FQGNSA. J gave up 5 bases and V 1 base, and 9 bases lay outside the gene matches. The CDR3 loop reads CASSLDWALAGRDTQYF. CDR3 DNA sequence: TGTGCCAGCAGCTTAGATTGGGCACTAGCGGGGAGAGATACGCAGTATTTT.

CDR3 sequence: CASSSLSGANVLTF. CDR3 bases: TGTGCCAGCAGCTCCCTCTCTGGGGCCAACGTCCTGACTTTC. The V gene is TRBV11-2, the J gene TRBJ2-6; no definite D call. Germline CDR1 reads SGHAT; CDR2 reads FQNNGV. Trimming pared 4 bases from V and 0 bases from J, leaving 4 bases between. CDR3 length: 14 amino acids.

The V call is TRBV7-2, the J call TRBJ1-2; 7 bases are a match to TRBD1. In germline, CDR1 is SGHTA, CDR2 FQGNSA. CDR3 length equals 15 residues. V shed 7 bases, J shed 2 bases, and the junction held 10 bases outside the gene matches. The CDR3 here is CASTPGQTLNYGYTF. CDR3 in DNA: TGTGCCAGCACCCCGGGACAGACCTTAAACTATGGCTACACCTTC.

CDR3 amino acids: CASRKGGGSGYTF. The CDR3 DNA reads TGTGCCAGCAGGAAGGGGGGGGGATCTGGCTACACCTTC. This chain connects TRBV6-4 to TRBJ1-2; D perhaps matches TRBD1 (6 bases). The CDR3 has 13 amino acids. Germline assignment: CDR1 MRHNA and CDR2 SNTAGT. The V gene lost 6 bases and the J gene lost 7 bases, with 15 bases spanning the gap.

V gene TRBV21-1 combines with J gene TRBJ1-1. TRBV21-1 is assigned pseudogene status. The CDR3 contains 12 residues. The CDR3 coding sequence is TGTGCCAGCAGCAAAGGAGGGCTGGGAGCTTTCTTT. This sequence encodes CASSKGGLGAFF.

The genes are TRBV28 and TRBJ2-5, with TRBD2 identical over 8 bases. Per germline, CDR1 MDHEN and CDR2 SYDVKM. V lost 6 bases, J lost 5 bases, and 8 bases stayed unmatched. This CDR3 is built from 14 residues. The CDR3 coding sequence is TGTGCCAGCAGCCGCGGGGGGCCAGGGGAGACCCAGTACTTC. It codes for CASSRGGPGETQYF.